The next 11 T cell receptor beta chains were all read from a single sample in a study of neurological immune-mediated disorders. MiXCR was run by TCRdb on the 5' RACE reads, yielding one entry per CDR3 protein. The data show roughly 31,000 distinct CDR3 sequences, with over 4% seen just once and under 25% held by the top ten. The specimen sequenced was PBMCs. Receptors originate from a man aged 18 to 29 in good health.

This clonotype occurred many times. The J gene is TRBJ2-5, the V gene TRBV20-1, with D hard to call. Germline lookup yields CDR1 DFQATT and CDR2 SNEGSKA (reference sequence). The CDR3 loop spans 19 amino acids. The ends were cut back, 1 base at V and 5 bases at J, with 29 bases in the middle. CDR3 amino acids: CSARVEVVSSEAGRETQYF. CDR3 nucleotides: TGCAGTGCTAGAGTAGAGGTGGTTAGTTCCGAGGCCGGACGGGAGACCCAGTACTTC.

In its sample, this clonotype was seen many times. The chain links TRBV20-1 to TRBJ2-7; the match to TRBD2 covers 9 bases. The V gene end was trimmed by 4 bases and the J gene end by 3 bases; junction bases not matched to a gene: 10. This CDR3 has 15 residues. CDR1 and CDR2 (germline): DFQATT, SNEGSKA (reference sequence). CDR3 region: CSAKRAGTSLYEQYF. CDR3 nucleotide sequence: TGCAGTGCTAAGCGAGCCGGGACTAGCCTCTACGAGCAGTACTTC.

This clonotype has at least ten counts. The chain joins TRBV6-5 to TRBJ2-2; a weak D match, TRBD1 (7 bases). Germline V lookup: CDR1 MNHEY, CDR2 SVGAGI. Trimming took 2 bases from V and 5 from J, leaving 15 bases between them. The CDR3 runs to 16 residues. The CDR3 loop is CASSYLGQGGTGELFF. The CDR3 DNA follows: TGTGCCAGCAGTTACCTCGGGCAGGGGGGTACCGGGGAGCTGTTTTTT.

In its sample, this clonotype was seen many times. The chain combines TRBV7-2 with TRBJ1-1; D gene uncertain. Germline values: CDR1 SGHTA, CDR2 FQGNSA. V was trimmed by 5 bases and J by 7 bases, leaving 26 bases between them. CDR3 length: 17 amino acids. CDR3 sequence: CASSPHTPRDRHREAFF. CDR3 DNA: TGTGCCAGCAGCCCACATACACCTAGGGATCGACACCGTGAAGCTTTCTTT.

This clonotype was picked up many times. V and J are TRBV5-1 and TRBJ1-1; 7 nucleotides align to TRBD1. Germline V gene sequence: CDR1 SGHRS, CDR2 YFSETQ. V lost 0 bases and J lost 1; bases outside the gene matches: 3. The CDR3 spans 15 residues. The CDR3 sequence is CASSLGGTANTEAFF. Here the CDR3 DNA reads TGCGCCAGCAGCTTGGGTGGGACAGCGAACACTGAAGCTTTCTTT.

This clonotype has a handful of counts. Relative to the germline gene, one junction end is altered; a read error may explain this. The CDR3 here is CACSLPGTSGGAGAKNIQYF. CDR3 bases: TGCGCCTGCAGCCTCCCCGGGACTAGCGGGGGGGCTGGGGCCAAAAACATTCAGTACTTC. The gene calls are TRBV5-1 and TRBJ2-4; 16 bases align to TRBD2. CDR1 and CDR2 from the germline V gene are SGHRS and YFSETQ. CDR3 length: 20 residues.

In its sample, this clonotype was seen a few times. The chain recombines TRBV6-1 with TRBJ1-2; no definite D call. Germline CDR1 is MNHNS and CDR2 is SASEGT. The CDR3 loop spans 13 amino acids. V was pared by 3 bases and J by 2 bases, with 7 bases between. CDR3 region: CASSDSFNYGYTF. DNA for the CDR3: TGTGCCAGCAGTGACAGCTTCAACTATGGCTACACCTTC.

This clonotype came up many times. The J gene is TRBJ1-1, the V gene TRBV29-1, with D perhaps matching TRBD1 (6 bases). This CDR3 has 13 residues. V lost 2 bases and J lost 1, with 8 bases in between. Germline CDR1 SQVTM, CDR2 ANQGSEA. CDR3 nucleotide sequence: TGCAGCGTTGAAAAACAGGGGAACACTGAAGCTTTCTTT. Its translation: CSVEKQGNTEAFF.

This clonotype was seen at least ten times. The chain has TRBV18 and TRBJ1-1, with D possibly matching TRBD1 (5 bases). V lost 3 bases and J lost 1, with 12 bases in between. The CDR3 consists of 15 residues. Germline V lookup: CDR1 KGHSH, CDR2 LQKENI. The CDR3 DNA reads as TGTGCCAGCTCACCTCCCTTTGGGGGGAACACTGAAGCTTTCTTT. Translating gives CASSPPFGGNTEAFF.

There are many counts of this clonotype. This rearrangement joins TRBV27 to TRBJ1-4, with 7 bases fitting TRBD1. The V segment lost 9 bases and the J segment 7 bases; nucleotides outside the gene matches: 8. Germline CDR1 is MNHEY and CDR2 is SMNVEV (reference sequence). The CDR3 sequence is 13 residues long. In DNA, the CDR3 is TGTGCCAGTCGGACAGGCCCGGGTGAAAAACTGTTTTTT. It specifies CASRTGPGEKLFF.

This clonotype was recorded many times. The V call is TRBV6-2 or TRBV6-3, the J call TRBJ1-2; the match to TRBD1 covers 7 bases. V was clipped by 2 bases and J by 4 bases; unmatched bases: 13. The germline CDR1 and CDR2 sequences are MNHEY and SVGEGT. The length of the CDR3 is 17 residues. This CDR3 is CASSYAPTGAGAYGYTF. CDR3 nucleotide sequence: TGTGCCAGCAGTTACGCCCCAACAGGGGCTGGAGCCTATGGCTACACCTTC.